Listed below are T cell receptor beta chains from one sample, sequenced in a study of blood T cell repertoires in COVID-19. Profiled with immunoSEQ multiplex PCR; TCRdb holds only in-frame clones, not every one. Found here are fewer than 300,000 clones, 70% to 75% of them singletons; the top ten hold 2.5% to 4%. Sample: peripheral blood. Source of these receptors: a woman older than 75 with acute or convalescent COVID-19. The CDR3 runs from the conserved cysteine through the conserved F or W. D genes are given only for firm matches. Clone sizes are given selectively: once, few, many, or a class where the clone is expanded.

.	TRBJ2-3	TRBV5-8	few	14	CASLRSPSTDTQYF	TGTGCCAGCTTAAGGAGTCCTAGCACAGATACGCAGTATTTT
.	TRBJ2-1	TRBV7-9	.	14	CASSLAGRGNEQFF	TGTGCCAGCAGCTTAGCGGGCAGGGGCAATGAGCAGTTCTTC
.	TRBJ1-2	TRBV7-8	.	15	CASSRPGTNNYGYTF	TGTGCCAGCAGTAGACCCGGGACTAATAACTATGGCTACACCTTC
.	TRBJ1-2	TRBV19	few	14	CASSVGTSSMSYTF	TGTGCCAGTAGTGTCGGGACTTCTTCTATGAGCTACACCTTC
.	TRBJ2-4	TRBV3-1/TRBV3-2	.	17	CASSQRPSERAKNIQYF	TGTGCCAGCAGCCAACGGCCTTCGGAGCGAGCCAAAAACATTCAGTACTTC
TRBD1	TRBJ2-7	TRBV20-1	.	14	CSASWGTGHYEQYF	TGCAGTGCTAGTTGGGGGACAGGTCACTACGAGCAGTACTTC
TRBD2	TRBJ2-2	TRBV20-1	.	14	CSASVAGDTGELFF	TGCAGTGCTAGTGTAGCGGGAGACACCGGGGAGCTGTTTTTT
TRBD1	TRBJ1-3	TRBV6-5	.	14	CASSQTGTGNTIYF	TGTGCCAGCAGTCAGACAGGGACTGGAAACACCATATATTTT
.	TRBJ2-7	TRBV5-1	.	16	CASSLLPGGRTYEQYF	TGCGCCAGCAGCTTGCTTCCCGGGGGGCGTACATACGAGCAGTACTTC
.	TRBJ1-4	TRBV27	once	15	CASRGRGKDNEKLFF	TGTGCCAGCAGGGGGAGGGGAAAAGATAATGAAAAACTGTTTTTT
TRBD1	TRBJ2-4	TRBV5-1	.	15	CASSPWGQETNIQYF	TGCGCCAGCAGCCCTTGGGGACAGGAAACAAACATTCAGTACTTC
TRBD1	TRBJ1-5	TRBV5-1	.	15	CASSPVAGGKQPQHF	TGCGCCAGCAGTCCCGTGGCAGGGGGCAAGCAGCCCCAGCATTTT
.	TRBJ1-5	TRBV2	.	14	CASSMTEQASAQHF	TGTGCCAGCAGTATGACAGAGCAGGCATCCGCCCAGCATTTT
.	TRBJ1-1	TRBV2	few	11	CASSEVSIAFF	TGTGCCAGCAGTGAAGTCTCTATAGCTTTCTTT
TRBD1	TRBJ1-1	TRBV27	.	13	CASSLSRDREAFF	TGTGCCAGCAGTTTATCGAGGGACAGGGAAGCTTTCTTT
.	TRBJ1-4	TRBV19	.	14	CASSIAGAGEKLFF	TGTGCCAGTAGTATAGCAGGGGCTGGTGAAAAACTGTTTTTT
.	TRBJ2-1	TRBV18	.	15	CASSPDRLIYNEQFF	TGTGCCAGCTCACCTGACAGGTTAATCTACAATGAGCAGTTCTTC
TRBD2	TRBJ2-1	TRBV5-1	many	19	CASSLKAGGYSVGYNEQFF	TGCGCCAGCAGCTTGAAGGCGGGAGGCTACTCTGTGGGCTACAATGAGCAGTTCTTC
.	TRBJ2-5	TRBV11-1	.	12	CASSSTEETQYF	TGTGCCAGCAGCTCGACAGAAGAGACCCAGTACTTC
.	TRBJ1-2	TRBV7-2	few	15	CASSLKAGETYGYTF	TGTGCCAGCAGCTTAAAGGCGGGAGAAACCTATGGCTACACCTTC
.	TRBJ2-2	TRBV19	.	14	CASTTGGNTGELFF	TGTGCCAGTACGACAGGTGGGAACACCGGGGAGCTGTTTTTT
TRBD2	TRBJ2-7	TRBV5-1	.	15	CASSEGTSSSYEQYF	TGCGCCAGCAGCGAGGGGACTAGTTCATCCTACGAGCAGTACTTC
TRBD1	TRBJ2-1	TRBV15	.	16	CATSRGRQGAYNEQFF	TGTGCCACCAGCAGAGGTCGACAGGGGGCCTACAATGAGCAGTTCTTC
TRBD1	TRBJ2-1	TRBV5-1	.	13	CASSLDRGDEQFF	TGCGCCAGCAGCTTGGACAGGGGAGATGAGCAGTTCTTC
TRBD1	TRBJ1-1	TRBV29-1	.	15	CSVDGNRGRNTEAFF	TGCAGCGTTGATGGCAACAGGGGGCGGAACACTGAAGCTTTCTTT
TRBD2	TRBJ2-3	TRBV5-4	.	18	CASSLPSGGPWGTDTQYF	TGTGCCAGCAGCTTACCTAGCGGGGGCCCGTGGGGGACAGATACGCAGTATTTT
TRBD1	TRBJ2-3	TRBV18	.	15	CASSSGTGSTDTQYF	TGTGCCAGCTCTTCCGGGACAGGGAGCACAGATACGCAGTATTTT
TRBD2	TRBJ2-2	TRBV3-1/TRBV3-2	.	18	CASSQRPGGGLNTGELFF	TGTGCCAGCAGCCAACGGCCCGGGGGGGGGCTAAACACCGGGGAGCTGTTTTTT
.	TRBJ1-6	TRBV30	.	14	CAWSAGQINSPLHF	TGTGCCTGGAGTGCGGGACAAATTAATTCACCCCTCCACTTT
TRBD2	TRBJ2-1	TRBV19	.	15	CASSNRGGAYNEQFF	TGTGCCAGTAGTAACCGGGGGGGGGCCTACAATGAGCAGTTCTTC
.	TRBJ1-1	TRBV19	once	13	CASSSGKNTEAFF	TGTGCCAGTAGTTCGGGAAAGAACACTGAAGCTTTCTTT
.	TRBJ1-5	TRBV3-1/TRBV3-2	.	14	CASSQAGRNQPQHF	TGTGCCAGCAGCCAGGCAGGGCGGAATCAGCCCCAGCATTTT
TRBD2	TRBJ2-1	TRBV6-5	.	15	CASSFSGELYNEQFF	TGTGCCAGCAGTTTTAGCGGGGAGCTCTACAATGAGCAGTTCTTC
.	TRBJ2-4	TRBV18	once	13	CASSPSTKNIQYF	TGTGCCAGCTCACCATCTACCAAAAACATTCAGTACTTC
TRBD1	TRBJ2-3	TRBV11-3	.	14	CASSRQGPTDTQYF	TGTGCCAGCAGCAGACAGGGCCCCACAGATACGCAGTATTTT
.	TRBJ2-5	TRBV11-3	few	19	CASSLDLPGAGPGRETQYF	TGTGCCAGCAGCTTAGATCTTCCGGGAGCGGGTCCTGGAAGGGAGACCCAGTACTTC
.	TRBJ1-1	TRBV2	.	17	CASSDGLGGMFGAEAFF	TGTGCCAGCAGTGATGGTCTCGGCGGAATGTTCGGCGCTGAAGCTTTCTTT
.	TRBJ1-3	TRBV6-5	.	15	CASSYQTGLGNTIYF	TGTGCCAGCAGTTATCAAACAGGGTTAGGGAACACCATATATTTT
TRBD1	TRBJ2-7	TRBV2	.	15	CASSGTGGSPLEQYF	TGTGCCAGCAGCGGGACAGGGGGGAGTCCGCTCGAGCAGTACTTC
TRBD1	TRBJ1-3	TRBV19	many	16	CASSMGQPLSGSTIYF	TGTGCCAGTAGTATGGGACAGCCACTCTCTGGAAGCACCATATATTTT
TRBD1	TRBJ2-1	TRBV5-1	once	15	CASSLGGQGYNEQFF	TGCGCCAGCAGCTTGGGGGGACAGGGATACAATGAGCAGTTCTTC
.	TRBJ1-1	TRBV5-1	once	13	CASKLHPGAEAFF	TGCGCCAGCAAACTCCATCCCGGTGCTGAAGCTTTCTTT
.	TRBJ1-1	TRBV10-1	.	15	CASSVGQLLNTEAFF	TGCGCCAGCAGTGTGGGCCAGTTGTTGAACACTGAAGCTTTCTTT
TRBD2	TRBJ2-3	TRBV7-2	.	15	CASSRSGGAGDTQYF	TGTGCCAGCAGCCGTAGCGGGGGGGCGGGAGATACGCAGTATTTT
TRBD2	TRBJ2-1	TRBV19	.	15	CASSTSGHAYNEQFF	TGTGCCAGTAGTACTAGCGGGCACGCCTACAATGAGCAGTTCTTC
TRBD1	TRBJ2-1	TRBV11-3	once	15	CASSLRRQGSNEQFF	TGTGCCAGCAGCCTCCGAAGACAGGGGTCGAATGAGCAGTTCTTC
TRBD1	TRBJ1-1	TRBV3-1/TRBV3-2	few	14	CASSLQGADTEAFF	TGTGCCAGCAGCCTTCAGGGGGCGGACACTGAAGCTTTCTTT
.	TRBJ1-2	TRBV19	.	11	CASSMGDGYTF	TGTGCCAGTAGTATGGGAGATGGCTACACCTTC
TRBD2	TRBJ2-1	TRBV3-1/TRBV3-2	.	13	CASSQDPGGEQFF	TGTGCCAGCAGCCAAGATCCGGGAGGGGAGCAGTTCTTC
TRBD1	TRBJ1-5	TRBV7-9	.	15	CASSRYGQGNQPQHF	TGTGCCAGCAGCCGTTATGGACAGGGAAATCAGCCCCAGCATTTT
.	TRBJ1-3	TRBV4-2	.	16	CASSQERLTSGNTIYF	TGTGCCAGCAGCCAAGAGAGGCTTACCTCTGGAAACACCATATATTTT
TRBD1	TRBJ1-2	TRBV19	.	16	CASSRSGTVRSSGYTF	TGTGCCAGTAGTAGATCCGGGACAGTAAGGAGTAGTGGCTACACCTTC
.	TRBJ2-7	TRBV28	.	13	CASSLPGLYEQYF	TGTGCCAGCAGTTTGCCAGGTCTCTACGAGCAGTACTTC
TRBD2	TRBJ2-1	TRBV3-1/TRBV3-2	.	17	CASSQGPGGRGGNEQFF	TGTGCCAGCAGCCAAGGACCCGGCGGGAGGGGGGGCAATGAGCAGTTCTTC
TRBD1	TRBJ2-7	TRBV7-2	.	15	CASSLMRDRGYEQYF	TGTGCCAGCAGCCTTATGCGGGACAGGGGATACGAGCAGTACTTC
TRBD1	TRBJ1-4	TRBV5-1	.	15	CASSLAGQANEKLFF	TGCGCCAGCAGCTTGGCGGGACAGGCTAATGAAAAACTGTTTTTT
.	TRBJ2-1	TRBV4-3	once	15	CASSQGGGSYNEQFF	TGCGCCAGCAGCCAAGGGGGAGGATCCTACAATGAGCAGTTCTTC